This passage covers 4 T cell receptor beta chains from one sample sequenced in a study of blood T cell repertoires in COVID-19. Profiled with immunoSEQ multiplex PCR; TCRdb holds only in-frame clones, not every one. The sample lists 130,000 to 150,000 clones, about nine tenths occurring once. The specimen sequenced was PBMCs or T cells enriched from blood (not recorded which). The receptors stem from a man between 60 and 70 years old who had recovered from COVID-19.

Notes on this clone: At one end, the junction sequence differs from germline, possibly due to a read error. This chain uses TRBV5-4 with TRBJ1-2; D not certain. Germline CDR1 SGHNT, CDR2 YYREEE (reference sequence). The CDR3 totals 11 residues. The CDR3 sequence: CASSAGYDYTF. CDR3 nucleotides: TGTGCCAGCAGCGCCGGGTATGACTACACCTTC.

In this sample, this clone turned up a few times. The rearrangement links TRBV24-1 to TRBJ1-5; perhaps TRBD1 as D (6 bases). Trimming took 4 bases from V and 4 from J, leaving 13 bases between them. Per the germline V gene, CDR1 is KGHDR and CDR2 is SFDVKD. The CDR3 extends over 15 amino acids. As DNA, the CDR3 is TGTGCCACCAGTGACTCAGGGGAAAGGAATCAGCCCCAGCATTTT. Translating gives CATSDSGERNQPQHF.

This clone was detected only once. The rearrangement uses TRBV29-1 and TRBJ2-5; TRBD1 is a possible D gene (6 bases). Germline V gives CDR1 SQVTM, CDR2 ANQGSEA. The CDR3 loop spans 14 amino acids. Trimming stripped 1 base from V and 4 bases from J, with 13 bases between. CDR3 amino acids: CSVEGQGRSETQYF. CDR3 coding DNA: TGCAGCGTTGAAGGCCAGGGGCGGTCAGAGACCCAGTACTTC.

The V call is TRBV27, the J call TRBJ1-5, with D unresolved. Germline V CDR1 and CDR2: MNHEY, SMNVEV (reference sequence). The CDR3 loop spans 13 amino acids. With 6 bases removed from V and 6 bases from J, the gap between germline ends came to 12 bases. CDR3 nucleotides: TGTGCCAGCAGCCAGCCCGGAGGTCAGCCCCAGCATTTT. It is translated as CASSQPGGQPQHF.